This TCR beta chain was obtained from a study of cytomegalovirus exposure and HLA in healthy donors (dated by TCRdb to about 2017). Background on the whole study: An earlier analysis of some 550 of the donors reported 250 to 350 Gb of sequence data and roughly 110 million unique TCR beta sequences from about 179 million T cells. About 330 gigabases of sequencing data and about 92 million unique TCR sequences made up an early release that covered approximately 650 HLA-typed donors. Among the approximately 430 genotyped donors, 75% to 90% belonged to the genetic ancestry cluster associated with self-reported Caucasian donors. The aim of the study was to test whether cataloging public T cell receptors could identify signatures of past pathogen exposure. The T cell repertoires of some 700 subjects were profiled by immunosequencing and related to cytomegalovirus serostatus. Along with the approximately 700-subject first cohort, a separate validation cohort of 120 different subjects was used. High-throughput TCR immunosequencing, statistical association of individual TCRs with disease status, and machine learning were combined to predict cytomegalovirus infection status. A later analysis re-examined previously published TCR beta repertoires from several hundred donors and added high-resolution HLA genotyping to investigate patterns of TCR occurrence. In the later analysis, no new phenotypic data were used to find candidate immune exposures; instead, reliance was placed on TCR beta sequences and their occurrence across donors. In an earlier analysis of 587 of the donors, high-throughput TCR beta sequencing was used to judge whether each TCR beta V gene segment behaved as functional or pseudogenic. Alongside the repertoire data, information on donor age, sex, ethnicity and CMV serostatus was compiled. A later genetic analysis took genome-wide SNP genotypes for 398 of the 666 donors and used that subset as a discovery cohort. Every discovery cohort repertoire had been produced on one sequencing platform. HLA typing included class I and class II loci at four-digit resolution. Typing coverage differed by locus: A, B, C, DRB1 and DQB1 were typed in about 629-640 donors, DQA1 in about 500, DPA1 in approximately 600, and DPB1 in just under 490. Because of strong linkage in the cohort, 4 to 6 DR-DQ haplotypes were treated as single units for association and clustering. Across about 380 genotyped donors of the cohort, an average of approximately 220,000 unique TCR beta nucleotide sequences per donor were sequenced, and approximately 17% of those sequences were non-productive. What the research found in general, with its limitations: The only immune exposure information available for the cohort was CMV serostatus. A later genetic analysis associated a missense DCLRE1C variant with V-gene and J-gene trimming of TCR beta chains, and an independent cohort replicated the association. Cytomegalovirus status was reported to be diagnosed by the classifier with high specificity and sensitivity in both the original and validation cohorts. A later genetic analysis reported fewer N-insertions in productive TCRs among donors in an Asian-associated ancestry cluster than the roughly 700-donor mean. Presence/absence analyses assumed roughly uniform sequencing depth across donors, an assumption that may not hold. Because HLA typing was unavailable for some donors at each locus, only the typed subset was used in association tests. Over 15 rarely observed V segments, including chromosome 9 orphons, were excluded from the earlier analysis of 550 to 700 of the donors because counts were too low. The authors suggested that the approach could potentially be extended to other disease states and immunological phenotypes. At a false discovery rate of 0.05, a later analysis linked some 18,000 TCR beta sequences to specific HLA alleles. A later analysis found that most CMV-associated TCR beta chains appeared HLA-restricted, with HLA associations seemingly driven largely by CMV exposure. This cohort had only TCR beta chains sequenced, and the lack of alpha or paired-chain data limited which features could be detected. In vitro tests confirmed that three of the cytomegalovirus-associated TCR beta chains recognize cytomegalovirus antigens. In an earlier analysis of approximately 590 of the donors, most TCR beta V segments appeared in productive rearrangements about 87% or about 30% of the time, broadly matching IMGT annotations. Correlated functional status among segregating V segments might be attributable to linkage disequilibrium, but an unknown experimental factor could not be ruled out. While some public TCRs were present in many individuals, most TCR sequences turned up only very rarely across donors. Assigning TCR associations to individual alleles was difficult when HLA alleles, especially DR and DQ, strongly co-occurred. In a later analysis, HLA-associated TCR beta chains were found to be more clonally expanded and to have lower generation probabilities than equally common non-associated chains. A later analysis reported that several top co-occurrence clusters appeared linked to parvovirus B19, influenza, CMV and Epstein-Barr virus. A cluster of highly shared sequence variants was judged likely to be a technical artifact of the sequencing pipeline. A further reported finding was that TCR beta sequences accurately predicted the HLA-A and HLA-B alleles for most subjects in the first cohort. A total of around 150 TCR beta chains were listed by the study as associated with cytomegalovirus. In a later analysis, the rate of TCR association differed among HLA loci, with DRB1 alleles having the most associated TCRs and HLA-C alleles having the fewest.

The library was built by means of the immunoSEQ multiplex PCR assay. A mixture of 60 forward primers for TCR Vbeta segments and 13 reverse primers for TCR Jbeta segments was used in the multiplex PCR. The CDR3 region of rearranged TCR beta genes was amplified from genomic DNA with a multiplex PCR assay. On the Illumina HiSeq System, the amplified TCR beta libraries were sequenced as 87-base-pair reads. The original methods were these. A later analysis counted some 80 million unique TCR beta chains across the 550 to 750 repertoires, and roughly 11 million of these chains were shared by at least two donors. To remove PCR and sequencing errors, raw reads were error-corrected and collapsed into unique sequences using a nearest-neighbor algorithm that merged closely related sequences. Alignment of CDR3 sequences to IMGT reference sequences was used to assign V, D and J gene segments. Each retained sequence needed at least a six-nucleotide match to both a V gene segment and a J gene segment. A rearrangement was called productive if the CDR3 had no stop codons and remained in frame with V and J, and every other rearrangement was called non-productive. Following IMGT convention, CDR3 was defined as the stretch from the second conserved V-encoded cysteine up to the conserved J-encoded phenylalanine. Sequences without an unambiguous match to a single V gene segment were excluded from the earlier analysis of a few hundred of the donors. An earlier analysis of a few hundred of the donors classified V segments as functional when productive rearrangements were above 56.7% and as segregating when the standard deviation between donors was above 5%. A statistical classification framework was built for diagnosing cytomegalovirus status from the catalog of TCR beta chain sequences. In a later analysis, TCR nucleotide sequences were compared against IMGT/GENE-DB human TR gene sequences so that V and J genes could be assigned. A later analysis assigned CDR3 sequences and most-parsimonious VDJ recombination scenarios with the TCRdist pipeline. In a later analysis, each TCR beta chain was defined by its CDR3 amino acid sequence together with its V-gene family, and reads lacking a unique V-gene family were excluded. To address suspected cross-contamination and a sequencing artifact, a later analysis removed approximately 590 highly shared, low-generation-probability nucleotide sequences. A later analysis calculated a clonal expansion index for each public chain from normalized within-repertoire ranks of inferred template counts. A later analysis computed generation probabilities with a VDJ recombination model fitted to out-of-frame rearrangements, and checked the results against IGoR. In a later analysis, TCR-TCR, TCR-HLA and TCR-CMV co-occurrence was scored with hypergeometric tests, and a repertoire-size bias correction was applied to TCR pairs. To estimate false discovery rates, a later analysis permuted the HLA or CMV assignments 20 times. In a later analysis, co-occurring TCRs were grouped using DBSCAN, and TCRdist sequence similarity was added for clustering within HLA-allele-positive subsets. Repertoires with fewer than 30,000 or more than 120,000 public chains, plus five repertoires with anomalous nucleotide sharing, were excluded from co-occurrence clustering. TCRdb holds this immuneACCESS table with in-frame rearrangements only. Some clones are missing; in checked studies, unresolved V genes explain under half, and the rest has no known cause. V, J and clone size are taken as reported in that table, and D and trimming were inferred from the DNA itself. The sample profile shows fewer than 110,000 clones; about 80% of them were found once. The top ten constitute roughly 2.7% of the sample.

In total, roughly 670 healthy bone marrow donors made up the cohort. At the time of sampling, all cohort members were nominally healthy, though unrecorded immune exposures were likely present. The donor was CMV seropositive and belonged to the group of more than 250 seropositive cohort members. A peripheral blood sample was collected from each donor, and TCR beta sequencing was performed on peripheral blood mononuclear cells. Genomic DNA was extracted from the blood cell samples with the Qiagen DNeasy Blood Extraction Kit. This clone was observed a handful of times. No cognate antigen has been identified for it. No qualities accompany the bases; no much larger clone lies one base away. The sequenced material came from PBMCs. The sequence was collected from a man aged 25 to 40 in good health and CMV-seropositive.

CDR3 region: CASSKTYRQGTGNTIYF. At the DNA level, the sequence is TGTGCCAGTAGTAAAACCTACCGACAGGGGACTGGAAACACCATATATTTT. The chain is assembled from TRBV19 and TRBJ1-3, with 8 bases in between that match TRBD1. CDR1 and CDR2, looked up from the germline V gene (reference sequence), are LNHDA and SQIVND. V is cut back by 4 bases and J by 2 bases, with 10 bases in the junction unmatched. Measured from the cysteine to the phenylalanine, the CDR3 is 17 residues long. CDR3 DNA only is kept here, 51 bases in frame from base 1. Supplemented by the reference TRBV19 and TRBJ1-3 proteins around the CDR3, the complete variable domain is DGGITQSPKYLFRKEGQNVTLSCEQNLNHDAMYWYRQDPGQGLRLIYYSQIVNDFQKGDIAEGYSVSREKKESFPLTVTSAQKNPTAFYLCASSKTYRQGTGNTIYFGEGSWLTVV.